This TCR beta chain came from a study of Ad26.COV2.S vaccination and SARS-CoV-2 variants. Points from the study as a whole: Recipients of vaccine and of placebo showed similar breadth of their non-spike TCR repertoires.

The sample's treatment: about 20 received Ad26.COV2.S at low or high dose, single or two shots; roughly five received placebo; per-sample allocation not given. Day 63 after the first vaccine or placebo injection was the time point for sampling. Libraries were prepared by immunoSEQ multiplex PCR; TCRdb keeps only in-frame clonotypes and omits some of them. This table holds 500,000 or so clones, roughly nine tenths found once. As concerns this clone: Its antigen is currently unknown.

Trimming at V came to 6 bases and at J to 8 bases, leaving 5 bases not matched to a gene. The V gene's germline CDR1 is MNHEY and CDR2 SVGAGI. This CDR3 contains 14 residues. This chain links TRBV6-5 with TRBJ1-4, with 11 bases aligning to TRBD1. The sequence was obtained from a person between 18 and 65 years old who received the Ad26.COV2.S COVID-19 vaccine or a placebo. The sequences come from peripheral blood, collected in a trial of Ad26.COV2.S vaccine versus placebo. The DNA of the CDR3 is TGTGCCAGCAGGGACAGGGGGCGAGTGGAAAAACTGTTTTTT. Translation: CASRDRGRVEKLFF.